This T cell receptor (beta chain) was recovered during a study of CD8 T cells in Susac syndrome (dated by TCRdb to about 2019). For the study in its entirety: Among the Susac syndrome patients who were sequenced, clinically active disease was present in 5 or 6 and clinical remission was observed in about eight. At blood withdrawal, Susac syndrome patients were therapy-naive, treated with corticosteroids (with IVIg additionally given to some), or treated with IVIg alone. The study used repertoire sequencing to test whether antigen drove CD8+ T cell activation and differentiation in Susac syndrome. Clonality of the CD8+ T cell repertoire was compared between 11 to 12 healthy donors, approximately 14 Susac syndrome patients and approximately 16 multiple sclerosis patients.

What the study reported, not specific to this receptor: Clonal expansion was observed in Susac syndrome CD8+ repertoires, with the highest expansion in CD8+ TEMRA cells and greater expansion in clinically active than in remitting patients. Around 15 Susac-specific public clones were identified in the total CD8+ repertoire, and about 5 Susac-specific public clones were identified in the CD8+ TEMRA repertoire. The number of individuals in the TCR sequencing and HLA analysis was recognized as being relatively small.

Trimmed from V: 3 bases; trimmed from J: 8 bases; junction bases lacking a gene match: 10. The CDR3, from cysteine to phenylalanine, totals 15 residues. CDR3 DNA is the only sequence kept; it has 45 bases, read in frame from the first base. High-throughput TCR beta sequencing profiled peripheral blood CD8+ and CD4+ T cells from healthy donors, Susac syndrome patients and multiple sclerosis patients. Susac syndrome patients met recently defined diagnostic criteria for definite or probable disease. Bulk CD8+ and CD4+ T cells were purified by magnetic negative isolation, while CD8+ TEMRA cells were enriched using FACS. Blood was collected in EDTA tubes and processed within 24 hours, with PBMCs isolated through density gradient centrifugation. PBMCs intended for TCR sequencing were cryopreserved in liquid nitrogen and were subsequently thawed in a 37 degrees C water bath. The sorted or isolated CD4+, CD8+ and CD8+ TEMRA cells reached a purity of at least 90%.

In the case of this clonotype: What antigen it recognizes has not been identified. No base quality information exists; no much larger clone differs at one position.

RNA was extracted with the RNeasy kit and about 0.5 to 1 ug was reverse transcribed using random hexamers. The immunoSEQ multiplex PCR assay, covering 54 Vbeta and 13 Jbeta segments, was used to amplify TCR beta CDR3 regions. Bias from PCR amplification was corrected by using a synthetic template baseline for primer optimization and for computational correction. In the source study's methods: Reads were assigned to V, D and J genes according to IMGT and analyzed in immunoSEQ Analyzer, with only productive sequences retained. Clonality was computed as one minus Shannon entropy normalized by log2 of the number of productive unique sequences. Public and private clones were assessed among the 100 most prevalent clones of each patient and control. Clones were defined as Susac-specific if absent from the healthy and MS cohorts, from around 1,100 published viral clones and from other ImmuneACCESS disease sequences. TCRdb reprocessed the public reads (quality trimming at Q25 with fastp, clone calling with MiXCR) and kept in-frame beta chains. CDR3 protein sequences are deduplicated, and each keeps its most common genes and DNA. The V and J calls were not made by the authors but by TCRdb's processing. For this sample there are around 81,000 distinct CDR3 sequences; approximately 93% appear just once. The ten largest clones add up to under 1% of the sample.

The sample taken for sequencing was CD8+ T cells from PBMCs. The receptor comes from a human donor with Susac syndrome. The rearrangement joined TRBV12-3 or TRBV12-4 to TRBJ2-1, with 7 bases matching TRBD1. The nucleotide sequence is given as TGTGCCAGCAGTTTGCGACAGGGCCTTGGGGATGAGCAGTTCTTC. It translates as CASSLRQGLGDEQFF.